This passage covers 10 T cell receptor beta chains from one sample sequenced in a study of identifying expanded T cells in peripheral blood. The assay was immunoSEQ multiplex PCR, and TCRdb's table has in-frame clones only and misses some. The table lists some 91,000 clones, about 87% of them singletons, with 3% to 4% in the top ten. Sequencing was done on a sample of blood. Receptors originate from a person aged 18 to 75 in good health.

This chain uses TRBV27 with TRBJ2-5, with a weak D call TRBD1 (5 bases). V dropped 0 bases and J dropped 1 base, with 9 bases sitting between them. CDR3 length equals 15 residues. From germline, CDR1 is MNHEY and CDR2 SMNVEV (reference sequence). The CDR3 loop reads CASSLSGVLQETQYF. For the CDR3, the DNA is TGTGCCAGCAGTTTATCAGGGGTCCTCCAAGAGACCCAGTACTTC.

CDR3 coding DNA: TGTGCCAGCAGCGACGGGACTAGCGGGAGTATCGAGCAGTACTTC. It specifies CASSDGTSGSIEQYF. V usage is TRBV9 and J usage is TRBJ2-7, with TRBD2 matching 14 bases. The ends lost 3 bases at V and 6 bases at J; junction bases unmatched: 5. The CDR3 extends over 15 amino acids. Germline CDR1 SGDLS, CDR2 YYNGEE. The whole variable domain, filled in from reference TRBV9 and TRBJ2-7, reads DSGVTQTPKHLITATGQRVTLRCSPRSGDLSVYWYQQSLDQGLQFLIQYYNGEERAKGNILERFSAQQFPDLHSELNLSSLELGDSALYFCASSDGTSGSIEQYFGPGTRLTVT.

The V gene is TRBV7-2, the J gene TRBJ2-5; possibly TRBD2 for D (6 bases). CDR3 size: 18 residues. Germline assignment: CDR1 SGHTA and CDR2 FQGNSA. V lost 1 base, J lost 2 bases, and 20 bases lay in between. CDR3 coding DNA: TGTGCCAGCAGCTTAGTTATAGTTGGGGGAGGCCTACAAGAGACCCAGTACTTC. Translating gives CASSLVIVGGGLQETQYF.

This clone was picked up a small number of times. V is TRBV10-1 and J is TRBJ2-2; TRBD1 is a possible D gene (5 bases). Trimming left V 5 bases short and J 1 base short, with 11 bases between. This CDR3 is built from 15 residues. Per the germline V gene, CDR1 is WNHNN and CDR2 is SYGVQD (reference sequence). The CDR3 loop reads CASSSSGQNTGELFF. The CDR3 region has the DNA TGCGCCAGCAGTTCTTCCGGACAGAACACCGGGGAGCTGTTTTTT.

The V gene is TRBV7-9, the J gene TRBJ2-1, with D unclear. With 5 bases removed from V and 4 bases from J, the gap between germline ends came to 15 bases. This CDR3 spans 15 amino acids. Germline-derived CDR1 and CDR2 are SEHNR and FQNEAQ (reference sequence). CDR3 nucleotides: TGTGCCAGCAGCGTCCGCGACCGGCGGTACAATGAGCAGTTCTTC. This encodes CASSVRDRRYNEQFF.

The V gene is TRBV5-1, the J gene TRBJ1-4; D possibly corresponds to TRBD1 (5 bases). Germline V gives CDR1 SGHRS, CDR2 YFSETQ. Trimming left V 4 bases short and J 0 bases short, with 7 bases between. This CDR3 contains 14 residues. The DNA for the CDR3 is TGCGCCAGCAGCGGGGCTCCAACTAATGAAAAACTGTTTTTT. This sequence encodes CASSGAPTNEKLFF.

The rearrangement links TRBV28 to TRBJ1-2; no clear D. The length of the CDR3 is 13 residues. Germline V gives CDR1 MDHEN, CDR2 SYDVKM. Trimming took off 6 bases at V and 2 bases at J, with 10 bases between the two ends. CDR3 protein: CASRVAPNYGYTF. CDR3 bases: TGTGCCAGCAGGGTCGCACCGAACTATGGCTACACCTTC.

The DNA of the CDR3 is TGTGCCAGCACCCTAGGAGACTACACCGGGGAGCTGTTTTTT. Translation: CASTLGDYTGELFF. V and J are TRBV27 and TRBJ2-2; D is ambiguous. This CDR3 is built from 14 residues. V shed 7 bases and J shed 3 bases, with 12 bases lying between them. Germline V CDR1 and CDR2: MNHEY, SMNVEV (reference sequence).

The chain joins TRBV29-1 to TRBJ2-3, with TRBD1 matching over 8 bases. CDR1 SQVTM and CDR2 ANQGSEA come from the germline V gene. Unmatched junction bases numbered 6, after V lost 2 bases and J lost 2 bases. This CDR3 is 15 amino acids long. In nucleotides, the CDR3 is TGCAGCGTTGAACCCCGGGACAGGTCCACAGATACGCAGTATTTT. Its protein product is CSVEPRDRSTDTQYF.

The chain employs TRBV30 and TRBJ1-1; the D is unclear. Germline CDR1 GTSNPN, CDR2 SVGIG (reference sequence). Trimming pared 0 bases from V and 6 bases from J, leaving 11 bases between. This CDR3 comprises 13 residues. CDR3 protein: CAWSVGVGAEAFF. As DNA, the CDR3 is TGTGCCTGGAGTGTCGGGGTTGGCGCTGAAGCTTTCTTT. Full variable domain (outside the CDR3, taken from reference TRBV30 and TRBJ1-1): SQTIHQWPATLVQPVGSPLSLECTVEGTSNPNLYWYRQAAGRGLQLLFYSVGIGQISSEVPQNLSASRPQDRQFILSSKKLLLSDSGFYLCAWSVGVGAEAFFGQGTRLTVV.